This T cell receptor beta chain was recorded in a study of T cell responses to AZD1222 COVID-19 vaccine. On the study more broadly: Second doses that came at about 4 or about 12 weeks were put together. Broader study findings: Clonal diversity may have been underestimated in mostly white British donors. The study identified only 6 or 7 AZD1222 recipients as seropositive at baseline. Repertoires were sampled only after the peak T cell response.

On this clone itself: Its antigen is unknown.

This CDR3 spans 16 amino acids. Germline-derived CDR1 and CDR2 are SNHLY and FYNNEI. Trimming cost V 4 bases and J 6 bases, with 19 bases left between them. This table comes from immunoSEQ multiplex PCR, and its TCRdb copy is limited to in-frame clones, with some not included. The data contain 120,000 to 150,000 clones, 90% to 95% of them singletons. Specimen: peripheral blood, collected on day 0 of AZD1222 vaccination. The TCR was taken from an adult in good health. The chain uses TRBV2 and TRBJ2-1; possible D gene TRBD2, 6 bases. CDR3 in amino acids: CASSGAGTLVGNEQFF. CDR3 DNA sequence: TGTGCCAGCAGTGGGGCAGGGACTCTAGTTGGCAATGAGCAGTTCTTC.